This TCR beta chain is drawn from a study of regulatory T cells in long-lasting Graves disease (TCRdb year 2021). Regarding the research as a whole: To count as having persistent Graves' disease, a patient had to have received antithyroid drug treatment for over 5 years with TSH receptor autoantibodies remaining persistently positive. The study was registered as a clinical trial and conducted in China. On average, persistent Graves' disease patients in the clinical cohort had been on antithyroid drugs for about 10.3 years. A total of around 33 samples were covered by TCR sequencing, comprising approximately 13 persistent and around 20 newly diagnosed Graves' disease patients. This study used TCR sequencing and RNA sequencing of peripheral blood to compare persistent Graves' disease patients against newly diagnosed Graves' disease patients. What the research found in general, with its limitations: Lower TCR Shannon entropy and fewer highly expanded clones were observed in persistent Graves' disease patients than in newly diagnosed patients, which suggested clonal expansion. Patients with persistent disease shared more public clonotypes (about 2,500) than newly diagnosed patients did (966). Sequencing and analysis were limited to the TCR beta chain. The authors noted that the small sample size was a limitation that may lower accuracy. Because the primary lesion, thyroid tissue, could not be accessed, the study looked at peripheral blood alone. TRBV28, TRBJ1-2 and TRBJ2-5 were preferentially used in persistent disease, while TRBV20-1 and TRBJ2-1 were favored in newly diagnosed disease.

Taken with the paper, the label for time point translates to: persistent/refractory GD, antithyroid drugs over 5 years with positive TRAb. For both TCR sequencing and RNA sequencing, RNA was extracted from PBMCs using TRIzol. The diagnosis of Graves' disease followed American Thyroid Association guidelines. Patients were recruited from an endocrinology department in Xi'an, China. Each patient gave about 10 milliliters of peripheral blood, collected in an EDTA anticoagulant tube. Ficoll Paque Plus density gradient separation was used to isolate PBMCs, and no further T cell sorting was done. An Agilent 2100 Bioanalyzer and agarose gel were used to assess RNA quality, and a NanoDrop 2000 was used to measure RNA concentration. To prepare the library, multiplex PCR was applied. The instrument given in TCRdb is Illumina HiSeq 4000. iRepertoire HTBI primers and Arm-PCR amplification of CDR3 regions were used to construct TCR beta libraries. Gel purification was performed on PCR products prior to sequencing. The authors' analysis ran thus. Gene usage analysis of CDR3 amino acid clonotypes relied on the roughly 60 TRBV and 13 to 15 TRBJ segments identified across samples. COPE and FqMerger were used to merge filtered high-quality paired reads into contigs. BLAST was used to align contigs to the IMGT TRBV, TRBD and TRBJ reference genes, and CDR3 was defined following IMGT. Any clonotype with a frequency above 0.1% was counted as a highly expanded clone. Repertoire diversity was measured by Shannon entropy, and V-J evenness by the Gini coefficient. A clonotype found in more than one individual was treated as public. The raw public reads went through TCRdb reprocessing: fastp at Q25, MiXCR clone calling, in-frame beta chains kept. Rows merge per CDR3 protein into single entries with the most common DNA and genes. These V and J calls are TCRdb output, not the study's own analysis. A total of about 340,000 distinct CDR3 sequences appear in this sample, roughly 21% of them only once. The top ten clones comprise over 25% of the sample.

V lost 0 bases and J lost 3 bases; the stretch between them is 10 bases long. Per the germline V gene (reference sequence), DFQATT is the CDR1 and SNEGSKA is the CDR2. The CDR3 runs 14 amino acids, cysteine and phenylalanine included. The only DNA kept is the CDR3, 42 bases in frame from the first base. This clonotype occurred once. Its antigen is unknown. No base quality information exists; no much larger clone differs at one position. Support from one read is weak. The TCR was taken from a female donor with Graves disease. The sample in question was peripheral blood mononuclear cells (PBMCs), obtained when the disease was refractory, from a patient treated with antithyroid drugs. Recombination joined TRBV20-1 with TRBJ2-3; 5 matching bases give a weak D call of TRBD2. For the CDR3, the sequence is CSARDLGMTDTQYF. The sequenced DNA is TGCAGTGCTAGAGATCTCGGGATGACAGATACGCAGTATTTT.